Shown below are 16 T cell receptor beta chains from a single sample sequenced in a study of T cell repertoires in cytomegalovirus infection. Each CDR3 protein gets one entry after TCRdb re-called the reads with MiXCR. Of 900,000 to 950,000 distinct CDR3 sequences in the sample, approximately 30% were seen once. Their antigen targets remain unknown. Sequencing was performed on cultured CD8+ T cells from PBMCs, taken from culture after CMV antigen stimulation. The receptors here all came from a human donor in good health (CMV status not recorded). Some clones in this sample may be carry-over from other donors' samples.

CDR3 protein: CASRERDRGGTDTQYF. The CDR3 region has the DNA TGTGCCAGCAGGGAAAGGGACAGGGGAGGCACAGATACGCAGTATTTT. The V gene is TRBV6-8, the J gene TRBJ2-3; 10 bases are a match to TRBD1. The CDR3 spans 16 residues. Unmatched junction bases numbered 7, after V lost 6 bases and J lost 1 base. Per germline, CDR1 MNHGY and CDR2 SAAAGT.

The sample holds a few counts of this clonotype. The gene calls are TRBV4-2 and TRBJ2-2; D gene uncertain. The V and J ends lost 1 base and 5 bases respectively, with 17 bases between them. This CDR3 contains 17 residues. Germline V gene data show CDR1 as LGHNA and CDR2 as YNFKEQ. The CDR3 DNA reads as TGTGCCAGCAGCCAAGGTGTTGCGGAGTCGAGGACCGGGGAGCTGTTTTTT. Protein: CASSQGVAESRTGELFF.

In its sample, this clonotype was seen a few times. This chain joins TRBV6-1 and TRBJ1-5; no definite D call. This CDR3 has 14 amino acids. Deletions cut 0 bases from V and 9 bases from J, with 12 bases between. Germline V gene sequence: CDR1 MNHNS, CDR2 SASEGT. The CDR3 spells CASSEARNQPPQHF. The CDR3 nucleotides are TGTGCCAGCAGTGAAGCGCGGAACCAACCGCCCCAGCATTTT.

Only a few counts were recorded for this clonotype. In DNA, the CDR3 is TGTGCCAGCAGTCCCCACGGAAGGGACGGCCAGCCCCAGCATTTT. Its translation is CASSPHGRDGQPQHF. V gene TRBV27 combines with J gene TRBJ1-5; the D gene is possibly TRBD1 (5 bases). The V and J ends lost 5 bases and 7 bases respectively, with 18 bases between them. CDR3 length equals 15 residues. Germline V gene sequence: CDR1 MNHEY, CDR2 SMNVEV (reference sequence).

The CDR3 region has the DNA TGTGCCAGCAGCAACCATCACGGAGCTTCCTACAATGAGCAGTTCTTC. Amino acids: CASSNHHGASYNEQFF. The chain combines TRBV4-2 with TRBJ2-1; D remains ambiguous. Germline V gene sequence: CDR1 LGHNA, CDR2 YNFKEQ. The CDR3 is 16 residues long. With 5 bases removed from V and 1 base from J, the gap between germline ends came to 15 bases.

This clonotype was found a few times. V usage is TRBV19 and J usage is TRBJ2-7; no reliable D call. In germline, CDR1 is LNHDA, CDR2 SQIVND (reference sequence). The V gene lost 10 bases and the J gene lost 7 bases, with 8 bases spanning the gap. This CDR3 spans 9 amino acids. This CDR3 reads CAIFREQYV. The DNA for the CDR3 is TGTGCCATCTTTCGGGAGCAGTACGTC.

A remark on this clonotype: Relative to the germline gene, one junction end is altered; a read error may explain this. This rearrangement joins TRBV5-1 to TRBJ2-7; D might be TRBD1 (6 bases). Germline V gene sequence: CDR1 SGHRS, CDR2 YFSETQ. The CDR3 covers 13 residues. The CDR3 loop reads CASSWTVSSEQYF. Written as DNA, the CDR3 is TGCGCCAGCAGCTGGACAGTGTCCTCCGAGCAGTACTTC. Based on the CDR3 plus reference TRBV5-1 and TRBJ2-7, the full variable domain is KAGVTQTPRYLIKTRGQQVTLSCSPISGHRSVSWYQQTPGQGLQFLFEYFSETQRNKGNFPGRFSGRQFSNSRSEMNVSTLELGDSALYLCASSWTVSSEQYFGPGTRLTVT.

This clonotype was seen many times. The chain couples TRBV7-2 to TRBJ2-1, with TRBD1 matching 8 bases. The trim removed 5 bases at V and 2 bases at J, leaving 2 bases unmatched. Germline values: CDR1 SGHTA, CDR2 FQGNSA. The CDR3 has 14 residues. The DNA of the CDR3 is TGTGCCAGCAGCCGGACAGGGCCCTACAATGAGCAGTTCTTC. Protein product: CASSRTGPYNEQFF.

V gene TRBV25-1 combines with J gene TRBJ2-2; the D is unclear. Per the germline V gene, CDR1 is MGHDK and CDR2 is SYGVNS. The CDR3 is made up of 15 amino acids. Trimming left V 4 bases short and J 6 bases short, with 15 bases between. The CDR3: CASSGRAATAGELFF. The CDR3 DNA sequence: TGTGCCAGCAGTGGCCGGGCCGCGACCGCCGGGGAGCTGTTTTTT.

The rearrangement uses TRBV24-1 and TRBJ1-2; weak D call: TRBD1 (5 bases). Trimming left V 1 base short and J 12 bases short, with 8 bases between. CDR3 length: 11 residues. Per germline, CDR1 KGHDR and CDR2 SFDVKD. The CDR3: CATSDFWGHTF. The CDR3 DNA reads TGTGCCACCAGTGATTTCTGGGGCCACACCTTC.

The chain uses TRBV25-1 and TRBJ1-1, with D possibly TRBD1 on 5 matching bases. V was clipped by 3 bases and J by 7 bases, with 12 bases between them. The CDR3 is 13 amino acids. Germline V gene data show CDR1 as MGHDK and CDR2 as SYGVNS. CDR3 DNA sequence: TGTGCCAGCAGTGACGTGGGACGGGATGAAGCTTTCTTT. Encoded protein: CASSDVGRDEAFF.

The chain joins TRBV5-1 to TRBJ2-5, with D tentatively TRBD1 (5 bases). Trimming took off 4 bases at V and 4 bases at J, with 17 bases between the two ends. The CDR3 extends over 15 amino acids. Germline V gene lookup returns CDR1 SGHRS and CDR2 YFSETQ. CDR3 sequence (DNA): TGCGCCAGCAGCGTACTACAGGTACTCGGAGAGACCCAGTACTTC. Its translation: CASSVLQVLGETQYF. Variable domain in full (rest from reference TRBV5-1 and TRBJ2-5): KAGVTQTPRYLIKTRGQQVTLSCSPISGHRSVSWYQQTPGQGLQFLFEYFSETQRNKGNFPGRFSGRQFSNSRSEMNVSTLELGDSALYLCASSVLQVLGETQYFGPGTRLLVL.

In this sample, this clonotype turned up a few times. The chain joins TRBV10-2 to TRBJ2-7, with D possibly matching TRBD2 (6 bases). V lost 3 bases to trimming and J lost 9 bases, with 12 bases between them. Germline V lookup: CDR1 WSHSY, CDR2 SAAADI. The CDR3 is made up of 12 amino acids. In nucleotides, the CDR3 is TGCGCCAGCAGTGAAGTTCCAGCGGGGCAGTACTTC. This codes for CASSEVPAGQYF.

The chain recombines TRBV19 with TRBJ1-5; D gene ambiguous. V shed 5 bases and J shed 7 bases, with 15 bases lying between them. Germline V gene sequence: CDR1 LNHDA, CDR2 SQIVND (reference sequence). This CDR3 has 14 amino acids. The CDR3 here is CASSEDESWQPQHF. CDR3 nucleotides: TGTGCCAGTAGTGAGGACGAAAGTTGGCAGCCCCAGCATTTT.

The chain recombines TRBV2 with TRBJ2-3, with D maybe TRBD2 (5 bases). Germline V gene lookup returns CDR1 SNHLY and CDR2 FYNNEI. This CDR3 contains 16 residues. V dropped 3 bases and J dropped 1 base, with 14 bases sitting between them. The CDR3 loop is CASSELNVGGTDTQYF. CDR3 DNA: TGTGCCAGCAGTGAGTTAAACGTCGGGGGCACAGATACGCAGTATTTT. Combining the CDR3 with reference TRBV2 and TRBJ2-3 gives the whole variable domain EPEVTQTPSHQVTQMGQEVILRCVPISNHLYFYWYRQILGQKVEFLVSFYNNEISEKSEIFDDQFSVERPDGSNFTLKIRSTKLEDSAMYFCASSELNVGGTDTQYFGPGTRLTVL.

The chain carries TRBV28 and TRBJ2-7; TRBD2 matches at 7 bases. This CDR3 region has 13 residues. Trimming took 5 bases from V and 5 from J; bases not matched to a gene: 6. The germline V gene encodes CDR1 MDHEN and CDR2 SYDVKM. The CDR3 DNA reads TGTGCCAGCAGTACCCCTCGGGGGGACGAGCAGTACGTC. Amino acid sequence: CASSTPRGDEQYV.